This entry describes one T cell receptor beta chain. Its antigen is unknown. These data come from a study of cytomegalovirus exposure and HLA in healthy donors. In germline, CDR1 is SGDLS, CDR2 YYNGEE. The CDR3 has 16 residues. The PCR was carried out with 60 Vbeta primers and 13 Jbeta primers. In the source study's methods: Approximately 78 million unique TCR beta chains, some 10 million of them shared, were counted by a later analysis. Some clones are missing from TCRdb's copy, which holds only in-frame ones; the method was immunoSEQ multiplex PCR. The V and J calls and clone size were taken over from that table, and D and trimming were inferred from the DNA. This sample has around 200,000 clones; more than 65% occur once, and the top ten carry over 3.5%. Study conclusions and caveats: Later analysis suggested links between common viral pathogens and several top significant clusters. The authors later found most CMV-associated TCR beta chains appeared HLA-restricted.

The sample comprised PBMCs. The clonotype was recovered from a middle-aged man in good health and CMV-seronegative. The chain carries TRBV9 and TRBJ2-5; possibly TRBD2 for D (7 bases). The J call is doubtful: the DNA matches TRBJ2-7 better. The CDR3 DNA is TGTGCCAGCAGCGTAGATTCGGCGGGGGCCTCCTACGAGCAGTACTTC. Amino acid sequence: CASSVDSAGASYEQYF.